The clone carrying this TCR beta chain has a count of ten or more. The sample comes from a study of regulatory T cells in long-lasting Graves disease. To make TCR beta libraries, researchers used iRepertoire HTBI primers and Arm-PCR of CDR3 regions. TCRdb reprocessed the multiplex PCR reads via MiXCR and lists one record per CDR3 protein. The top ten clones hold roughly 10% of a sample with under 500,000 distinct CDR3 sequences, 16% of them seen once. Trimming at V came to 0 bases and at J to 1 base, leaving 8 bases not matched to a gene. The germline V gene has CDR1 GTSNPN and CDR2 SVGIG (reference sequence). This CDR3 comprises 17 residues. Noted time point: newly diagnosed GD, antithyroid drugs for less than 3 months. PBMCs provided the RNA from which the TCR library was made. These same records also appear under a second study, on T cells in Graves' hyperthyroidism and ophthalmopathy.

This rearrangement joins TRBV30 to TRBJ2-1, with 8 nucleotides matching TRBD2. The sequencing here drew on peripheral blood mononuclear cells (PBMCs), taken at new diagnosis, from a patient treated with antithyroid drugs. The TCR comes from a young woman with Graves disease. The CDR3 DNA sequence: TGTGCCTGGAGTGTCTTACAGCGGGAGTTGTCCTACAATGAGCAGTTCTTC. The encoded protein is CAWSVLQRELSYNEQFF. The full variable domain, completed using reference TRBV30 and TRBJ2-1, is SQTIHQWPATLVQPVGSPLSLECTVEGTSNPNLYWYRQAAGRGLQLLFYSVGIGQISSEVPQNLSASRPQDRQFILSSKKLLLSDSGFYLCAWSVLQRELSYNEQFFGPGTRLTVL.